This T cell receptor beta chain derives from a study of vaccination effects on CD4 cells after COVID-19. The data were produced by immunoSEQ multiplex PCR, yet TCRdb's version contains in-frame clones alone and is incomplete. This table holds tens of thousands of clones, 65% to 80% found once. Germline assignment: CDR1 KGHDR and CDR2 SFDVKD. CDR3 length: 18 residues. V dropped 3 bases and J dropped 8; count of bases not matched to a gene: 16. Viral peptide pools were used in the ViraFEST assay to expand antigen-specific CD4+ T cells, and sequencing came afterward. With around ten days of culture completed, CD4+ T cells were isolated. Nucleocapsid antibodies stayed negative before and after vaccination, showing no earlier SARS-CoV-2 infection. In the case of this clone: The antigen remains undetermined.

This TCR came from a human donor who received a COVID-19 vaccine. The specimen was CD4+ T cells from PBMCs cultured with HCoV-NL63 spike peptides, collected before COVID-19 vaccination. The rearrangement uses TRBV24-1 and TRBJ2-1; 9 bases align to TRBD1. The CDR3 region has the DNA TGTGCCACCAGTGATACCACCGGGACAGGGTATCCGTATGATGAGCAGTTCTTC. Amino acids: CATSDTTGTGYPYDEQFF.